Shown below are 19 T cell receptor beta chains from a single sample sequenced in a study of beta chain features in type 1 diabetes. These receptors are not linked to any known antigen. General observations from the study: Shortening of TCRB CDR3s, moderate but significant, appeared in all four CD4+ subsets of Type 1 diabetes patients.

Reverse transcription of all isolated RNA meant that expressed TCRB transcripts were sequenced. Method: immunoSEQ multiplex PCR; TCRdb's copy keeps in-frame clones and lacks some. Counted here are hundreds of thousands of clones, roughly 13% occurring once; the ten biggest clones make up approximately 0.02%. Sequencing was carried out using naive CD4+ T cells from blood. The receptors stem from a man between 18 and 29 years old with type 1 diabetes.

V gene TRBV6-1 combines with J gene TRBJ2-7; D is ambiguous. CDR1 and CDR2 (germline): MNHNS, SASEGT. The CDR3 loop spans 15 amino acids. V was pared by 5 bases and J by 0 bases, with 14 bases between. The CDR3 sequence is CASSKTRGSSYEQYF. In DNA, the CDR3 is TGTGCCAGCAGTAAAACCCGAGGCAGCTCCTACGAGCAGTACTTC.

This clone was counted only a few times. The CDR3 here is CASSPAGANEQFF. The CDR3, as DNA: TGTGCCAGCAGCCCAGCGGGGGCTAATGAGCAGTTCTTC. This chain connects TRBV9 to TRBJ2-1; 8 nucleotides agree with TRBD2. The germline V gene has CDR1 SGDLS and CDR2 YYNGEE. This CDR3 contains 13 residues. The V and J ends lost 4 bases and 7 bases, in that order; junction bases with no gene match: 4. Using reference TRBV9 and TRBJ2-1 for the parts outside the CDR3, the full variable domain is DSGVTQTPKHLITATGQRVTLRCSPRSGDLSVYWYQQSLDQGLQFLIQYYNGEERAKGNILERFSAQQFPDLHSELNLSSLELGDSALYFCASSPAGANEQFFGPGTRLTVL.

The CDR3 DNA is TGTGCCAGCAGCGTAGAGGGAAGGACAGGGGACGAGCAGTACTTC. Its protein product is CASSVEGRTGDEQYF. The chain couples TRBV9 to TRBJ2-7; 9 positions agree with TRBD1. CDR1 SGDLS and CDR2 YYNGEE come from the germline V gene. The CDR3 sequence is 15 residues long. V dropped 0 bases and J dropped 5; count of bases not matched to a gene: 6.

The J gene is TRBJ1-1, the V gene TRBV13; D is ambiguous. Germline CDR1 is PRHDT and CDR2 is FYEKMQ (reference sequence). The CDR3 runs 15 residues. Trimming stripped 5 bases from V and 1 base from J, with 14 bases between. Here the CDR3 reads CASSASFNGNTEAFF. DNA of the CDR3: TGTGCCAGCAGCGCGTCCTTTAACGGGAACACTGAAGCTTTCTTT.

The CDR3 loop is CASSLVSYTEQETQYF. CDR3 bases: TGTGCCAGCAGCTTGGTATCATACACAGAACAAGAGACCCAGTACTTC. J is TRBJ2-5 and V is TRBV5-6; D is unresolved. The CDR3 is made up of 16 amino acids. The V gene's germline CDR1 is SGHDT and CDR2 YYEEEE. V lost 0 bases and J lost 2, with 14 bases in between.

This clone was seen a handful of times. Other nucleotide sequences in the sample specify the same CDR3. This chain connects TRBV6-4 to TRBJ2-3, with D possibly matching TRBD1 (5 bases). CDR1 and CDR2 (germline): MRHNA, SNTAGT. The CDR3 has 14 residues. Trimming took 0 bases from V and 3 from J, leaving 7 bases between them. CDR3 coding DNA: TGTGCCAGCAGTGACTCCCAGGGAACAGATACGCAGTATTTT. This encodes CASSDSQGTDTQYF.

V is TRBV5-4 and J is TRBJ2-1, with 13 bases lining up with TRBD2. The CDR3 sequence is 17 residues long. Unmatched junction bases numbered 12, after V lost 4 bases and J lost 8 bases. CDR1 and CDR2 (germline): SGHNT, YYREEE (reference sequence). Here the CDR3 DNA reads TGTGCCAGCAGCCCTGGACTAGCGGGGGCTCCGGGGGATGAGCAGTTCTTC. Translation gives CASSPGLAGAPGDEQFF.

This clone was found a few times. The chain recombines TRBV7-9 with TRBJ2-7; maybe TRBD1 (6 bases). With 5 bases removed from V and 3 bases from J, the gap between germline ends came to 11 bases. CDR3 length equals 13 residues. Germline V gene data show CDR1 as SEHNR and CDR2 as FQNEAQ (reference sequence). CDR3 sequence: CASSRDTHYEQYF. The CDR3 nucleotides read TGTGCCAGCAGCCGGGACACACACTACGAGCAGTACTTC.

The V gene is TRBV7-2, the J gene TRBJ2-3; the D gene is possibly TRBD2 (6 bases). This CDR3 has 18 amino acids. Trimming removed 5 bases from V and 5 bases from J, with 26 bases in between. Looked up from germline, CDR1 is SGHTA and CDR2 is FQGNSA. The CDR3 bases are TGTGCCAGCAGCCCATCGACACTGGCCGGGACTTCCCGAGATACGCAGTATTTT. As protein: CASSPSTLAGTSRDTQYF.

This clone was counted a single time. CDR3 coding DNA: TGTGCCAGCAGCTTGGTCAGGGGAAGGATACCAACTAATGAAAAACTGTTTTTT. The encoded protein is CASSLVRGRIPTNEKLFF. The rearrangement joins TRBV5-4 to TRBJ1-4, with D possibly matching TRBD1 (6 bases). CDR3 length: 18 amino acids. Germline V lookup: CDR1 SGHNT, CDR2 YYREEE (reference sequence). Trimming left V 0 bases short and J 0 bases short, with 15 bases between.

This clone has just a few counts. This rearrangement joins TRBV29-1 to TRBJ1-2; no clear D. CDR3 length: 16 residues. Germline V lookup: CDR1 SQVTM, CDR2 ANQGSEA. V dropped 1 base and J dropped 5 bases, with 20 bases sitting between them. The chain's CDR3 is CSVEGSTSLGRYGYTF. The CDR3 DNA follows: TGCAGCGTTGAAGGGAGTACCTCCCTGGGGAGGTATGGCTACACCTTC.

The chain employs TRBV5-1 and TRBJ2-7; perhaps TRBD1 as D (6 bases). Germline CDR1 and CDR2: SGHRS and YFSETQ. V was cut by 0 bases and J by 6 bases, with 19 bases left in between. The length of the CDR3 is 16 residues. The CDR3 loop reads CASSLGDVAGAFEQYF. As DNA, the CDR3 is TGCGCCAGCAGCTTGGGCGACGTGGCAGGGGCGTTCGAGCAGTACTTC. The complete variable domain, with remaining parts taken from reference TRBV5-1 and TRBJ2-7, reads KAGVTQTPRYLIKTRGQQVTLSCSPISGHRSVSWYQQTPGQGLQFLFEYFSETQRNKGNFPGRFSGRQFSNSRSEMNVSTLELGDSALYLCASSLGDVAGAFEQYFGPGTRLTVT.

This clone has a handful of counts. V gene TRBV9 combines with J gene TRBJ1-5; D gene unclear. There are 16 residues in the CDR3. The germline V gene has CDR1 SGDLS and CDR2 YYNGEE. Trimming removed 4 bases from V and 0 bases from J, with 14 bases in between. CDR3 DNA sequence: TGTGCCAGCAGCCCCGAGGGCAGTTCTAGCAATCAGCCCCAGCATTTT. Translating gives CASSPEGSSSNQPQHF.

The V call is TRBV30, the J call TRBJ2-1; 11 bases align to TRBD2. Trimming took 2 bases from V and 4 from J; bases not matched to a gene: 1. CDR1 and CDR2 (germline): GTSNPN, SVGIG (reference sequence). This CDR3 is built from 14 residues. This CDR3 is CAWSLAGGYNEQFF. CDR3 DNA: TGTGCCTGGAGTTTAGCGGGGGGGTACAATGAGCAGTTCTTC.

The CDR3 DNA follows: TGTGCCAGCAGCTTGTCTCCAGGGCTCGGTTCACCCCTCCACTTT. Residues: CASSLSPGLGSPLHF. This chain connects TRBV5-6 to TRBJ1-6, with D possibly TRBD1 on 5 matching bases. From germline, CDR1 is SGHDT and CDR2 YYEEEE. This CDR3 is 15 amino acids long. Trimming cost V 1 base and J 9 bases, with 14 bases left between them. The entire variable domain, with the rest obtained from reference TRBV5-6 and TRBJ1-6, is as follows: DAGVTQSPTHLIKTRGQQVTLRCSPKSGHDTVSWYQQALGQGPQFIFQYYEEEERQRGNFPDRFSGHQFPNYSSELNVNALLLGDSALYLCASSLSPGLGSPLHFGNGTRLTVT.

J is TRBJ2-1 and V is TRBV7-2; D not resolved. The ends were cut back, 7 bases at V and 10 bases at J, with 20 bases in the middle. CDR1 is SGHTA and CDR2 is FQGNSA in the germline V gene. The CDR3 length is 14 residues. The CDR3 DNA sequence: TGTGCCAGCACCCATATGGGCAAGGGCGAGGAGCAGTTCTTC. As protein: CASTHMGKGEEQFF.

This chain joins TRBV18 and TRBJ2-1; D possibly uses TRBD1 or TRBD2 (6 bases each). This CDR3 spans 15 amino acids. V was clipped by 2 bases and J by 6 bases, with 14 bases between them. Germline values: CDR1 KGHSH, CDR2 LQKENI. The CDR3 reads CASSPSEGVINEQFF. CDR3 DNA: TGTGCCAGCTCACCATCGGAGGGGGTTATCAATGAGCAGTTCTTC.

The chain recombines TRBV6-1 with TRBJ2-3, with D tentatively TRBD1 (6 bases). Looked up from germline, CDR1 is MNHNS and CDR2 is SASEGT. The CDR3 runs 16 residues. The V end lost 2 bases, the J end lost 8 bases, and 20 bases lay between the germline ends. Here the CDR3 reads CASSENIGPARGTQYF. The CDR3 DNA reads as TGTGCCAGCAGTGAAAATATCGGGCCAGCCAGGGGTACGCAGTATTTT.

This clone was seen only a few times. This sequence joins TRBV2 and TRBJ1-2; no reliable D call. Germline CDR1 reads SNHLY; CDR2 reads FYNNEI. Trimming pared 6 bases from V and 8 bases from J, leaving 10 bases between. This CDR3 contains 11 residues. In DNA, the CDR3 is TGTGCCAGCAGACCCGATGAAGGCTACACCTTC. This sequence encodes CASRPDEGYTF.